Detailed here is one TCR beta chain. Its antigen is not known. Only in-frame clones appear in the TCRdb table, and some are missing; sequencing was by immunoSEQ multiplex PCR. The sample contains about 78,000 clones, 90% of which appear only once. This sample is part of a study of T cell responses to AZD1222 COVID-19 vaccine. Broader study findings: Dominant CD4 TCR responses targeted spike regions 160-218 and 743-854. Scientists sampled the repertoires only once the peak T cell response had passed.

Deletions cut 5 bases from V and 2 bases from J, with 9 bases between. The CDR3 loop spans 13 amino acids. Germline lookup yields CDR1 SGHTA and CDR2 FQGTGA. The source material was peripheral blood, sampled 28 days after the second AZD1222 dose. This TCR derives from an adult who received the AZD1222 COVID-19 vaccine. The V call is TRBV7-3, the J call TRBJ1-1; D is unclear. The CDR3 sequence: CASSQGVNTEAFF. CDR3 DNA: TGTGCCAGCAGCCAAGGAGTTAACACTGAAGCTTTCTTT.